These 6 T cell receptor beta chains came from one sample sequenced in a study of T cells in Graves' hyperthyroidism and ophthalmopathy. Regions amplified from RNA transcripts were the TCR beta CDR3 regions. Primed by the HTBI set, a first-round RT-PCR was run on the TCR CDR3. TCRdb reprocessed the multiplex PCR reads via MiXCR and lists one record per CDR3 protein. The sample has hundreds of thousands of distinct CDR3 sequences; around 15% are singletons. Input material: blood. The receptors derive from a middle-aged woman with Graves' ophthalmopathy.

This clonotype has at least ten counts. This chain joins TRBV10-3 and TRBJ1-2; 8 nucleotides line up with TRBD1. Trimming took 0 bases from V and 7 from J; bases not matched to a gene: 7. Per germline, CDR1 ENHRY and CDR2 SYGVKD. The CDR3 covers 15 residues. This CDR3 reads CAISESNGQGAGYTF. CDR3 sequence (DNA): TGTGCCATCAGTGAGTCGAATGGGCAGGGGGCTGGCTACACCTTC.

The J gene is TRBJ1-1, the V gene TRBV6-2 or TRBV6-3; D unclear. CDR3 length equals 13 residues. Germline loops: CDR1 MNHEY, CDR2 SVGEGT. Trimming shortened V by 6 bases and J by 1 base, and 9 bases separated the two germline ends. DNA for the CDR3: TGTGCCAGCAGCCCTTACCAGAACACTGAAGCTTTCTTT. Translated, it gives CASSPYQNTEAFF.

The V and J genes are TRBV28 and TRBJ2-7; TRBD2 agrees at 13 bases. The V and J ends lost 3 bases and 7 bases, in that order; junction bases with no gene match: 3. The CDR3 totals 14 residues. The V gene's germline CDR1 is MDHEN and CDR2 SYDVKM. The CDR3 is CASSLGGLAGEQYF. Here the CDR3 DNA reads TGTGCCAGCAGTTTGGGGGGACTAGCGGGAGAGCAGTACTTC.

The table lists this clonotype with many counts. This sequence joins TRBV5-6 and TRBJ1-2; D possibly corresponds to TRBD1 (5 bases). From germline, CDR1 is SGHDT and CDR2 YYEEEE. This CDR3 has 13 amino acids. Trimming pared 3 bases from V and 6 bases from J, leaving 12 bases between. CDR3: CASSSTPRDGYTF. The CDR3 DNA sequence: TGTGCCAGCAGCTCAACTCCCAGGGATGGCTACACCTTC.

The table lists this clonotype with many counts. CDR3 DNA: TGTGCCACCAGCAGTCCTAGGGGGGTATCCTATGGCTACACCTTC. It is translated as CATSSPRGVSYGYTF. V and J are TRBV15 and TRBJ1-2, with a tentative D call TRBD1 (6 bases). This CDR3 spans 15 amino acids. CDR1 and CDR2 (germline): LNHNV, YYDKDF (reference sequence). The V end lost 3 bases, the J end lost 4 bases, and 15 bases lay between the germline ends.

J is TRBJ2-3 and V is TRBV12-5; 8 bases fit TRBD1. This CDR3 contains 15 residues. Per the germline V gene, CDR1 is LGHNT and CDR2 is FRNRAP. V lost 2 bases, J lost 3 bases, and 4 bases stayed unmatched. CDR3 nucleotide sequence: TGTGCTAGTGGTTTGCAGGGGGCGATGACAGATACGCAGTATTTT. The encoded protein is CASGLQGAMTDTQYF.